This TCR beta chain was profiled in a study of cytomegalovirus exposure and HLA in healthy donors. This clone was observed a few times. An end of the junction differs from the germline gene, which may be a read error. The CDR3 totals 13 residues. The V gene's germline CDR1 is MNHEY and CDR2 SVGAGI. Libraries were prepared by immunoSEQ multiplex PCR; TCRdb keeps only in-frame clonotypes and omits some of them. The table includes 180,000 or so clones, approximately 80% detected once. The TCR sequence derives from a woman aged 25 to 45 in good health and CMV-seropositive. Sample: PBMCs. V gene TRBV6-5 combines with J gene TRBJ1-1; 7 nucleotides agree with TRBD1. The CDR3 here is CASSLSGQTLPRF. The CDR3 coding sequence is TGTGCCAGCAGCCTATCGGGACAGACACTTCCCCGTTTT.